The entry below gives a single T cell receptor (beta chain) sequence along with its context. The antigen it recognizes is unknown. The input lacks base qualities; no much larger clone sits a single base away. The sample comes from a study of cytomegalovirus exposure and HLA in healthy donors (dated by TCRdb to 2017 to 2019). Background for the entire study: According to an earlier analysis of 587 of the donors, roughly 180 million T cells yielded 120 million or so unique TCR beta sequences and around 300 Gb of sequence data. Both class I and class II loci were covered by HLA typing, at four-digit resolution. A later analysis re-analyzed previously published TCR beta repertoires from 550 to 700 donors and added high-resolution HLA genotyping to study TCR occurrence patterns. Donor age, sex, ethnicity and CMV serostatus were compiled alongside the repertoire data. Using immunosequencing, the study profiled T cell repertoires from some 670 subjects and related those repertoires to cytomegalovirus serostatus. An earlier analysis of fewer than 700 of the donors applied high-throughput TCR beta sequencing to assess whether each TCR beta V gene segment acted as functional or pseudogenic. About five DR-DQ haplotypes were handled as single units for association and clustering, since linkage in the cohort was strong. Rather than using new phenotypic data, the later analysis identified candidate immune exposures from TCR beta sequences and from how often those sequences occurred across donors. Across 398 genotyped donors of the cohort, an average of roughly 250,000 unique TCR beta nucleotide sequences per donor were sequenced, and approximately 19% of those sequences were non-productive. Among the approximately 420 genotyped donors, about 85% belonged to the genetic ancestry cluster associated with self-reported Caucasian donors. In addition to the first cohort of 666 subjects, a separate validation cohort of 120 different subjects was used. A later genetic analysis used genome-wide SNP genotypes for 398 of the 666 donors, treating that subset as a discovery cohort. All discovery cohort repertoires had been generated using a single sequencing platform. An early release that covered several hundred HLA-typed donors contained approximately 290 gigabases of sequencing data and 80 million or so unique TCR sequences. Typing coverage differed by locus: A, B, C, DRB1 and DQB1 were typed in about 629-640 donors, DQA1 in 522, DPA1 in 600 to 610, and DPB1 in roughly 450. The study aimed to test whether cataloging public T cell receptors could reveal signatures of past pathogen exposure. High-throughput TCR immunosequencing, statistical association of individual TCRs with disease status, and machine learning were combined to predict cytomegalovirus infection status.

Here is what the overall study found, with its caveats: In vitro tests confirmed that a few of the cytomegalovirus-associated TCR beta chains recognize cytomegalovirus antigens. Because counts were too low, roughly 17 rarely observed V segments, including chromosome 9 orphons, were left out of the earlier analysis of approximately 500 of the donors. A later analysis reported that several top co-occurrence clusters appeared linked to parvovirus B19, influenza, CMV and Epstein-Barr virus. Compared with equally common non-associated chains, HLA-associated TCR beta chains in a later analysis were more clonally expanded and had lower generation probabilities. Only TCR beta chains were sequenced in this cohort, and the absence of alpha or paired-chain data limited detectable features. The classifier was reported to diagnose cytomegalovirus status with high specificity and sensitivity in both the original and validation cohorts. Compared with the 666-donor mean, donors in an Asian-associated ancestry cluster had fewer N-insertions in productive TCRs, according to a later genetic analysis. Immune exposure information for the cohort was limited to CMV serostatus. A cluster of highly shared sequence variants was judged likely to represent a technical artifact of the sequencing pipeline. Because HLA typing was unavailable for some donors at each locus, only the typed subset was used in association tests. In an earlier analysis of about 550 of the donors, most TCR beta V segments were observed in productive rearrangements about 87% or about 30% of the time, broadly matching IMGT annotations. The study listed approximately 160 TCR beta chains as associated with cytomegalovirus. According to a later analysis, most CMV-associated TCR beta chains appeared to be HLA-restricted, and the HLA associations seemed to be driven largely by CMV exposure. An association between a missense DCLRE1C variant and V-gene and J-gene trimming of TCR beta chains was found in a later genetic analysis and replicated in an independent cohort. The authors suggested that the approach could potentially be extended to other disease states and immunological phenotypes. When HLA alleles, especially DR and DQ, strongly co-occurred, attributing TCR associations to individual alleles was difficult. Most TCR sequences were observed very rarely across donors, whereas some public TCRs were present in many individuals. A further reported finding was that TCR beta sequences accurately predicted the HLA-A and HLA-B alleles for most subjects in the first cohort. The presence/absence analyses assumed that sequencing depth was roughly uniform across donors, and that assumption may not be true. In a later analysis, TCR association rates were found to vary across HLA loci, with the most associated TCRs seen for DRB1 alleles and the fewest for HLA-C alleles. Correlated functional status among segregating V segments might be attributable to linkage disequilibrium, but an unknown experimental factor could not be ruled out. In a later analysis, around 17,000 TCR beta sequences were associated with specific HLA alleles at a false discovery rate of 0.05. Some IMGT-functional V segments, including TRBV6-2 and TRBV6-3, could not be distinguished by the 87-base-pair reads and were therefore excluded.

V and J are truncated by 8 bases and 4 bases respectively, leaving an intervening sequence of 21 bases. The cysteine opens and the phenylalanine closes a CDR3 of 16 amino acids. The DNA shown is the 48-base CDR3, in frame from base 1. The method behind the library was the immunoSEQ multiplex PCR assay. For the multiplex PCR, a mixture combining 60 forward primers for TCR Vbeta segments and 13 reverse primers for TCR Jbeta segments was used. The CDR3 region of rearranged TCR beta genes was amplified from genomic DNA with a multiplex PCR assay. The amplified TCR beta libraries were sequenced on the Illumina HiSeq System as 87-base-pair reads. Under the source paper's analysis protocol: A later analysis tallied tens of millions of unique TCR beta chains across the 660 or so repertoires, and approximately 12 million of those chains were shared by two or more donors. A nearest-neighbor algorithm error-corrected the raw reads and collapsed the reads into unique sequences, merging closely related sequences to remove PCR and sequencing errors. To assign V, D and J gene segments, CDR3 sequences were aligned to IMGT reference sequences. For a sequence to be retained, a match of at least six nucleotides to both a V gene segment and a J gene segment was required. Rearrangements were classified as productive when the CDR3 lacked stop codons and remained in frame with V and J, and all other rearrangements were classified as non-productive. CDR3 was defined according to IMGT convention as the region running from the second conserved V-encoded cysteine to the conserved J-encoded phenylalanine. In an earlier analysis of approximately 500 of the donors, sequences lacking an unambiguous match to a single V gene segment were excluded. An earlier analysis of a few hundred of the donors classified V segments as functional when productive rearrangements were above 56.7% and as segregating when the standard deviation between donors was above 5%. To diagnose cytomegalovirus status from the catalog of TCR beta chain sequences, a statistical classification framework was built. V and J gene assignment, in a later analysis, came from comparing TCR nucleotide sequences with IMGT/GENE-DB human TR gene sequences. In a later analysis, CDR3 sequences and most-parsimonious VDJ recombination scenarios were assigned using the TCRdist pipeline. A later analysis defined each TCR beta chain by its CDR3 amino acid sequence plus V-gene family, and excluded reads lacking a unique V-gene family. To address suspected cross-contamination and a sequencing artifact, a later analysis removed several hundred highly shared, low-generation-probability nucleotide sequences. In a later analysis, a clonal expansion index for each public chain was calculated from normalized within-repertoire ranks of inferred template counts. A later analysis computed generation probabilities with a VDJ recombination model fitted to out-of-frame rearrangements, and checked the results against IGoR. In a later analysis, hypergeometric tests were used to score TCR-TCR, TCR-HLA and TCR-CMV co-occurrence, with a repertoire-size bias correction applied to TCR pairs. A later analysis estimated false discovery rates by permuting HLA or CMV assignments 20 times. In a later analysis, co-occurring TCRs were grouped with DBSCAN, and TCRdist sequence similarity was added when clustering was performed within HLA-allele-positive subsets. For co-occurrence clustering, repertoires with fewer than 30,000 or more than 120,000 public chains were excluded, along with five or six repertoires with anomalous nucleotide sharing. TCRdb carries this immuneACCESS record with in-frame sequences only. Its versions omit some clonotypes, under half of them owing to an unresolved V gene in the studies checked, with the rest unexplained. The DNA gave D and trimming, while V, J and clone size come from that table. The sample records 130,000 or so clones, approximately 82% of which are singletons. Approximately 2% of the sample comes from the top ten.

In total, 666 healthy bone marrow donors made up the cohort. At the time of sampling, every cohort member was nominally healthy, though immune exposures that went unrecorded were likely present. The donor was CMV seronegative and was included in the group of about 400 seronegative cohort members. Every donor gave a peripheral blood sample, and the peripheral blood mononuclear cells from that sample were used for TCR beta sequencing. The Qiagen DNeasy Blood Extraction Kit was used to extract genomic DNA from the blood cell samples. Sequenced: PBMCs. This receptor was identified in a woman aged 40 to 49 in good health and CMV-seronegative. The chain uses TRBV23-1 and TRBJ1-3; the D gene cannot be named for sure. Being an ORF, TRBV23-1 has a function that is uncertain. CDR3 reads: CASRDSGLNFGNTIYF. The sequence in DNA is TGCGCCAGCCGAGACTCGGGGTTAAATTTCGGAAACACCATATATTTT.